This T cell receptor (beta chain) is from a study of CXCR3-negative and CXCR3-positive naive CD8 T cells. Findings of the study overall: Greater hydrophobicity was found in TRB CDR3s of CXCR3-positive naive cells than of CXCR3-negative naive cells. Diversity in memory CD8+ cells fell much lower than the comparably high levels seen in both naive subsets.

Each TRB cDNA library was prepared by 5' RACE (with UMI labels). With the 5' RACE reads reprocessed, TCRdb shows one record per CDR3 protein and no DNA. Here the sample table reports about 84,000 distinct CDR3 sequences. CDR3 length: 13 amino acids. On this clonotype itself: Its antigen is undetermined.

The receptor was isolated from a human donor in good health. Some clones in this sample may be carry-over from other donors' samples. The specimen was naive CXCR3+ CD8+ T cells from blood. This sample's subset: CD45RO-CCR7+CD27+CD95- naive CD8+ T cells expressing CXCR3 (TNR3+). The genes are TRBV12-3 or TRBV12-4 and TRBJ2-5; TCRdb returns TRBD1, unconfirmable since there is no DNA. The CDR3 region is CASKGLGKETQYF.